Here is one T cell receptor beta chain with its context. Original analysis: For nucleated cells, counts were estimated from reference gene primer amplification. Profiling relied on immunoSEQ multiplex PCR, and the TCRdb table lists in-frame clones only, not all of them. Clone size and V and J calls were adopted from that table, with D and trimming inferred from the DNA. The profile covers roughly 350,000 clones, with approximately 91% appearing a single time and around 7.9% taken by the ten largest. The data stem from a study of blood T cell repertoires in COVID-19. Looking at the study overall: The samples span acute and convalescent COVID-19 from the United States, Italy and Spain.

The J segment lost 3 bases and the V segment lost 3 bases, leaving 5 bases of the junction unmatched. CDR3 length: 16 residues. Germline V lookup: CDR1 SEHNR, CDR2 FQNEAQ (reference sequence). The TCR originated in a woman aged 70-85 years with COVID-19, enrolled during active disease. Sequenced input: peripheral blood. The rearrangement links TRBV7-9 to TRBJ1-2, with 12 bases matching TRBD1. The CDR3 reads CASSLGQGARDYGYTF. In DNA form, the CDR3 reads TGTGCCAGCAGCTTGGGACAGGGGGCGCGGGACTATGGCTACACCTTC. The full variable domain, completed using reference TRBV7-9 and TRBJ1-2, is DTGVSQNPRHKITKRGQNVTFRCDPISEHNRLYWYRQTLGQGPEFLTYFQNEAQLEKSRLLSDRFSAERPKGSFSTLEIQRTEQGDSAMYLCASSLGQGARDYGYTFGSGTRLTVV.